The subject of this entry is one TCR beta chain. Its specific antigen is unknown. Qualities for individual bases were not recorded, and no much larger clone is one base off. Using the deep immunoSEQ assay, multiplex PCR amplified TCR CDR3 regions from genomic DNA. For each cell subset, the extracted genomic DNA was distributed evenly across all wells of several immunoSEQ 96-well plates, and each plate served as one replicate. For sorted subsets, roughly 200 ng of genomic DNA, equivalent to around 31,000 T cell genomes, went into each replicate PCR. Purified libraries were quantified with a Qubit 3.0 fluorometer, sized on a Bioanalyzer 2100, and re-quantified with the KAPA Library Quantification kit. Each immunoSEQ 96-well plate was sequenced on its own single-read 150-cycle Illumina NextSeq 550 flow cell. The authors' pipeline ran thus. The immunoSEQ output contained only junctional sequences without quality scores, so filtering could not match that applied to full-length reads. Sequences were annotated with PyIR, a Python wrapper for IgBLAST v1.9, using IMGT germline references to assign V/J genes and CDR3. Reads were removed for weak V/J assignments (E-value above 1e-6), missing CDR3, stop codons, out-of-frame junctions, or ambiguous translated residues. V3J clonotypes were defined as sequences sharing an identical inferred V gene, J gene, and CDR3 amino acid sequence. Percentage overlap between repertoires was computed as shared unique clonotypes divided by the size of the smaller repertoire. Richness of each repertoire was evaluated using RTK rarefaction, the Chao1 estimator, and Recon v2.1 estimates of unobserved clonotypes. OLGA was used to compute generation probabilities for all TCRbeta clonotypes that the gDNA method yielded from a handful of donors. TCRdb took this table from immuneACCESS and kept in-frame rearrangements with V and J called. Such tables lack part of the clones; where checked against another copy, unresolved V genes explain under half of the gap, and the rest is unexplained. V, J and clone size are taken as reported in that table, and D and trimming were inferred from the DNA itself. The sample table contains around 1,000,000 clones; only one count was recorded for about 72% of them. Together, the top ten hold 0.89% of the sample.

This entry is derived from a study of shared clonotypes between healthy human individuals (dated by TCRdb to about 2020). Looking at the study overall: Three men and a couple of women, aged 18 to 49 years, made up the cohort. For each donor, three plates each were used for CD4 naive and CD4 memory, two plates were used for CD8 naive, and one plate was used for CD8 memory. The study deeply sequenced blood TCR repertoires of several healthy adults to estimate repertoire size and the extent of clonotype sharing between individuals. Libraries were prepared and TCR repertoires were sequenced by different laboratories using diverse techniques, in order to increase sequencing depth and limit assay-specific biases. Each donor's leukapheresis produced roughly between roughly 0.9 and 8.9 billion PBMCs.

Taken from cysteine to phenylalanine, the CDR3 has 14 residues. Solely the CDR3 DNA is kept, with 42 bases framed from the first base. After removal of 5 bases from V and 5 bases from J, the junction retains 6 bases not matched to a gene. CDR1 and CDR2 are read off the germline V gene as MDHEN and SYDVKM. Findings and caveats that apply to the study as a whole: Incomplete sequencing was indicated by rarefaction of sorted-subset datasets, despite the large sequencing depth. Sampling was restricted to blood, and TCR repertoires in tissue are likely to differ from TCR repertoires in blood. Clonotypes shared by all four sorted-subset donors showed higher generation probabilities than non-shared clonotypes. About 5% of naive CD4, 3.5% of naive CD8, roughly 2.5% of memory CD4, and less than 0.45% of memory CD8 clonotypes were shared across several donors. Pairwise subsampling led to the expectation that sequencing depth would affect the degree of clonotype sharing among donors. Because the study included only a small number of donors, the genetic and exposure-history diversity represented was limited. Larger estimated clonotype richness was generally found for naive subsets than for memory subsets.

The donors were healthy, HIV-negative adults with no recently reported acute infections or vaccinations. All donors were Caucasian adults living in Nashville, Tennessee, USA. CD4+ T cells were enriched by magnetic negative selection, after which naive cells were positively selected on CD45RA and the negative fraction was taken as the memory subset. Blood was collected by leukapheresis, and PBMCs were isolated by Ficoll-Histopaque density gradient centrifugation and then cryopreserved in liquid nitrogen vapor phase. Analytical flow cytometry was used to check the purity and quantity of every magnetically sorted T cell population. Each sorted fraction had its genomic DNA isolated and then quantified by UV absorbance on a Nanodrop 2000c.

Input material: memory CD4+ T cells from PBMCs. This specimen's cell subset or site label, per the study, means: CD45RA-negative fraction. This chain is built from TRBV28 and TRBJ1-2; 9 bases in the junction line up with TRBD1. This receptor was obtained from a man in his late teens or twenties in good health. Some clones in this sample may be carry-over from other donors' samples. The CDR3 protein: CASSTWGTGYGYTF. Here is the DNA: TGTGCCAGCAGTACCTGGGGGACAGGGTATGGCTACACCTTC.